This T cell receptor (beta chain) stems from a study of vaccination effects on CD4 cells after COVID-19. The CDR3 is 14 amino acids. Germline values: CDR1 SGHNT, CDR2 YYREEE (reference sequence). Trimming at V came to 0 bases and at J to 5 bases, leaving 4 bases not matched to a gene. Under the ViraFEST assay, PBMC were stimulated with viral peptide pools so that antigen-specific CD4+ T cells expanded. Sequencing was performed afterwards. Culturing for roughly 9 days preceded CD4+ T cell isolation. The vaccine recipients had no prior SARS-CoV-2 infection, with negative nucleocapsid antibodies. This clone was seen a few times. Its target is unknown. Clones were read by immunoSEQ multiplex PCR, and TCRdb kept only the in-frame ones, dropping some. The table has about 38,000 clones, under 70% seen once.

The chain combines TRBV5-4 with TRBJ1-1, with TRBD1 matching 7 bases. The clonotype comes from a human donor who received a COVID-19 vaccine. Material: CD4+ T cells from PBMCs cultured with SARS-CoV-2 spike peptides, obtained before COVID-19 vaccination. As DNA, the CDR3 is TGTGCCAGCAGCTTGGAAGGGGGCTGGACTGAAGCTTTCTTT. It yields the protein CASSLEGGWTEAFF.